What follows are 9 T cell receptor beta chains derived from one specimen sequenced in a study of CD8 T cells in Susac syndrome. With random hexamers, about 0.45 to 1 ug RNA was reverse transcribed. Via MiXCR, TCRdb re-called the immunoSEQ multiplex PCR reads, giving one row per CDR3 protein. The table has some 130,000 distinct CDR3 sequences, approximately 95% seen once. Sequenced sample: CD8+ T cells from PBMCs. The receptors shown here come from a human donor with Susac syndrome.

CDR3 loop: CASAGQPDYNEQFF. The CDR3 nucleotides are TGTGCCAGCGCTGGACAGCCGGACTACAATGAGCAGTTCTTC. This rearrangement joins TRBV11-2 to TRBJ2-1; D may be TRBD1 (6 bases). V lost 8 bases and J lost 3, with 14 bases in between. CDR1 is SGHAT, CDR2 FQNNGV, per germline. CDR3 length equals 14 residues.

This clonotype appeared once. This chain links TRBV9 with TRBJ2-1; 8 bases match TRBD2. With V trimmed by 3 bases and J by 4 bases, 6 bases remained unmatched. This CDR3 is built from 15 residues. Per the germline V gene, CDR1 is SGDLS and CDR2 is YYNGEE. The CDR3 region is CASSAPGTRYNEQFF. The CDR3 region has the DNA TGTGCCAGCAGCGCCCCCGGGACTAGGTACAATGAGCAGTTCTTC.

V is TRBV11-2 and J is TRBJ2-7; D may be TRBD1 (6 bases). The CDR3 is 15 amino acids. V lost 4 bases to trimming and J lost 4 bases, with 17 bases between them. Germline CDR1 reads SGHAT; CDR2 reads FQNNGV. The CDR3 region is CASSSRQERPYEQYF. The CDR3 region has the DNA TGTGCCAGCAGCTCCCGACAGGAGCGTCCGTACGAGCAGTACTTC.

The chain employs TRBV4-1 and TRBJ2-4; 9 nucleotides agree with TRBD2. V lost 2 bases to trimming and J lost 2 bases; unmatched junction nucleotides: 10. This CDR3 has 18 amino acids. Germline-derived CDR1 and CDR2 are MGHRA and YSYEKL. The CDR3 DNA is TGCGCCAGCAGCCAACCCCCAGCGGGGGGCGGGACCAAAAACATTCAGTACTTC. Its protein is CASSQPPAGGGTKNIQYF.

The rearrangement uses TRBV15 and TRBJ2-1; possibly TRBD1 for D (5 bases). This CDR3 has 16 residues. Germline CDR1 reads LNHNV; CDR2 reads YYDKDF (reference sequence). V was shortened by 0 bases and J by 7 bases, with 16 bases between the two germline ends. The CDR3 is CATSRDPGHKENEQFF. The DNA of the CDR3 is TGTGCCACCAGCAGAGATCCAGGACACAAGGAGAATGAGCAGTTCTTC.

The chain combines TRBV7-8 with TRBJ2-2, with D hard to call. Germline loops: CDR1 SGHVS, CDR2 FQNEAQ. V was pared by 5 bases and J by 2 bases, with 9 bases between. CDR3 length: 14 residues. The CDR3 region is CASSPDPNTGELFF. CDR3 in DNA: TGTGCCAGCAGCCCCGACCCCAACACCGGGGAGCTGTTTTTT. The full variable domain, with the rest looked up from reference TRBV7-8 and TRBJ2-2, is GAGVSQSPRYKVAKRGQDVALRCDPISGHVSLFWYQQALGQGPEFLTYFQNEAQLDKSGLPSDRFFAERPEGSVSTLKIQRTQQEDSAVYLCASSPDPNTGELFFGEGSRLTVL.

This chain uses TRBV27 with TRBJ1-2; D is possibly TRBD1 (6 bases). V lost 6 bases to trimming and J lost 2 bases, with 13 bases between them. Germline loops: CDR1 MNHEY, CDR2 SMNVEV (reference sequence). The CDR3 is made up of 14 amino acids. The CDR3 here is CASRGGPYNYGYTF. The CDR3, as DNA: TGTGCCAGCAGGGGGGGCCCCTACAACTATGGCTACACCTTC.

The chain employs TRBV15 and TRBJ2-1; D is unclear. V was trimmed by 3 bases and J by 5 bases, leaving 17 bases between them. Per germline, CDR1 LNHNV and CDR2 YYDKDF (reference sequence). This CDR3 has 16 amino acids. CDR3 loop: CATSSSLEAFHNEQFF. The CDR3 coding sequence is TGTGCCACCAGCAGCTCTCTAGAAGCTTTCCACAATGAGCAGTTCTTC.

The chain couples TRBV14 to TRBJ1-5; D gene unclear. This CDR3 contains 12 residues. V lost 7 bases and J 1 base, leaving 5 bases between the germline ends. CDR1 and CDR2 (germline): SGHDN, FVKESK. This CDR3 is CASTGSNQPQHF. The DNA for the CDR3 is TGTGCCAGCACGGGGAGCAATCAGCCCCAGCATTTT.